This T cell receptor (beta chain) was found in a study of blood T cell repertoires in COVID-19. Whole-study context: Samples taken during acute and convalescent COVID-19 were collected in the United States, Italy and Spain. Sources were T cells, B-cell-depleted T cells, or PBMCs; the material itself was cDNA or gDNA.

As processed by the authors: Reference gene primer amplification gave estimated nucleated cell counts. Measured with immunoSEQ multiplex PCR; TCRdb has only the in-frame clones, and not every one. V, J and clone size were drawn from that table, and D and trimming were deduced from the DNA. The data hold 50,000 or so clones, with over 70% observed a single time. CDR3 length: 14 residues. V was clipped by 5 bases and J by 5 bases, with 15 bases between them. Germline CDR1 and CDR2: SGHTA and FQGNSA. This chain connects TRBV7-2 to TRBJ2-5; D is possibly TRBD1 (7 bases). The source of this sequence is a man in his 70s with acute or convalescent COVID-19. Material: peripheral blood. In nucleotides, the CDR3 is TGTGCCAGCAGCCCCCGGAGGGGGCTGGAGACCCAGTACTTC. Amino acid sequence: CASSPRRGLETQYF.